The next 7 T cell receptor beta chains were all read from a single sample in a study of CD8 T cells in ankylosing spondylitis. TCRdb redid the calling of the 5' RACE reads with MiXCR, one entry per CDR3 protein. This table holds about 190,000 distinct CDR3 sequences, approximately 13% found once. Sequenced sample: blood, either unsorted or a sorted T cell fraction (not recorded which). The receptors originated from a female donor with ankylosing spondylitis or in good health (not recorded which).

As for this clonotype: This clone may be a read error of a much larger clone one base away. V and J are TRBV5-1 and TRBJ1-4; D is undetermined. CDR3 length: 14 amino acids. Germline-derived CDR1 and CDR2 are SGHRS and YFSETQ. The CDR3, as DNA: TGCACCAGCAGACCTAGGGAATTCAAAGAAAAACTGTTTTTT. Translating it yields CTSRPREFKEKLFF.

This clonotype was observed many times. V usage is TRBV29-1 and J usage is TRBJ1-2; tentative D call: TRBD1 (5 bases). CDR1 and CDR2 (germline): SQVTM, ANQGSEA. The CDR3 consists of 9 residues. V lost 7 bases to trimming and J lost 8 bases, with 8 bases between them. The CDR3 DNA reads as TGCAGCGCGGGGGGAGGCTACACCTTC. This gives the protein CSAGGGYTF.

This clonotype was counted a few times. The gene calls are TRBV7-2 and TRBJ1-2; 8 bases are shared with TRBD1. V shed 0 bases, J shed 4 bases, and the junction held 10 bases outside the gene matches. The CDR3 sequence is 17 residues long. The germline CDR1 and CDR2 sequences are SGHTA and FQGNSA. Here the CDR3 DNA reads TGTGCCAGCAGCTTAGCTTACAGGGGGGCGGATAGCTATGGCTACACCTTC. This translates into CASSLAYRGADSYGYTF.

The table lists this clonotype with many counts. The chain has TRBV5-1 and TRBJ2-5; D not resolved. Germline V gene sequence: CDR1 SGHRS, CDR2 YFSETQ. V lost 4 bases and J 5 bases, leaving 21 bases between the germline ends. This CDR3 contains 16 residues. CDR3 sequence reads: CASSPRDGRTGETQYF. CDR3 bases: TGCGCCAGCAGCCCCCGAGATGGACGTACTGGGGAGACCCAGTACTTC.

V usage is TRBV7-3 and J usage is TRBJ2-2; tentative D call: TRBD1 (5 bases). The CDR3 totals 13 residues. V gave up 4 bases and J gave up 7 bases, with 10 bases separating them. Germline V gene sequence: CDR1 SGHTA, CDR2 FQGTGA. The CDR3 here is CASSSHQGGELFF. CDR3 bases: TGTGCCAGCAGCTCCCACCAGGGCGGGGAGCTGTTTTTT. The entire variable domain, with the rest obtained from reference TRBV7-3 and TRBJ2-2, is as follows: GAGVSQTPSNKVTEKGKYVELRCDPISGHTALYWYRQSLGQGPEFLIYFQGTGAADDSGLPNDRFFAVRPEGSVSTLKIQRTERGDSAVYLCASSSHQGGELFFGEGSRLTVL.

This clonotype was observed many times. The chain recombines TRBV20-1 with TRBJ2-1; TRBD2 matches 10 bases. CDR3 size: 17 residues. CDR1 is DFQATT, CDR2 SNEGSKA, per germline (reference sequence). V lost 4 bases and J lost 8; bases outside the gene matches: 17. The CDR3 DNA reads as TGCAGTGCTACGAGCCCCATCACTAGCGGGGCTGGGGATGAGCAGTTCTTC. Protein: CSATSPITSGAGDEQFF.

At least ten counts were recorded for this clonotype. The gene calls are TRBV4-3 and TRBJ1-4; a possible D gene is TRBD1 (6 bases). This CDR3 is built from 20 residues. The V end was cut by 0 bases, the J end by 5 bases, with 25 bases between. In germline, CDR1 is LGHNA, CDR2 YSLEER. In nucleotides, the CDR3 is TGCGCCAGCAGCCAAGATTATCTAAGCGAATTGACAGGCCTAAATGAAAAACTGTTTTTT. This sequence encodes CASSQDYLSELTGLNEKLFF.